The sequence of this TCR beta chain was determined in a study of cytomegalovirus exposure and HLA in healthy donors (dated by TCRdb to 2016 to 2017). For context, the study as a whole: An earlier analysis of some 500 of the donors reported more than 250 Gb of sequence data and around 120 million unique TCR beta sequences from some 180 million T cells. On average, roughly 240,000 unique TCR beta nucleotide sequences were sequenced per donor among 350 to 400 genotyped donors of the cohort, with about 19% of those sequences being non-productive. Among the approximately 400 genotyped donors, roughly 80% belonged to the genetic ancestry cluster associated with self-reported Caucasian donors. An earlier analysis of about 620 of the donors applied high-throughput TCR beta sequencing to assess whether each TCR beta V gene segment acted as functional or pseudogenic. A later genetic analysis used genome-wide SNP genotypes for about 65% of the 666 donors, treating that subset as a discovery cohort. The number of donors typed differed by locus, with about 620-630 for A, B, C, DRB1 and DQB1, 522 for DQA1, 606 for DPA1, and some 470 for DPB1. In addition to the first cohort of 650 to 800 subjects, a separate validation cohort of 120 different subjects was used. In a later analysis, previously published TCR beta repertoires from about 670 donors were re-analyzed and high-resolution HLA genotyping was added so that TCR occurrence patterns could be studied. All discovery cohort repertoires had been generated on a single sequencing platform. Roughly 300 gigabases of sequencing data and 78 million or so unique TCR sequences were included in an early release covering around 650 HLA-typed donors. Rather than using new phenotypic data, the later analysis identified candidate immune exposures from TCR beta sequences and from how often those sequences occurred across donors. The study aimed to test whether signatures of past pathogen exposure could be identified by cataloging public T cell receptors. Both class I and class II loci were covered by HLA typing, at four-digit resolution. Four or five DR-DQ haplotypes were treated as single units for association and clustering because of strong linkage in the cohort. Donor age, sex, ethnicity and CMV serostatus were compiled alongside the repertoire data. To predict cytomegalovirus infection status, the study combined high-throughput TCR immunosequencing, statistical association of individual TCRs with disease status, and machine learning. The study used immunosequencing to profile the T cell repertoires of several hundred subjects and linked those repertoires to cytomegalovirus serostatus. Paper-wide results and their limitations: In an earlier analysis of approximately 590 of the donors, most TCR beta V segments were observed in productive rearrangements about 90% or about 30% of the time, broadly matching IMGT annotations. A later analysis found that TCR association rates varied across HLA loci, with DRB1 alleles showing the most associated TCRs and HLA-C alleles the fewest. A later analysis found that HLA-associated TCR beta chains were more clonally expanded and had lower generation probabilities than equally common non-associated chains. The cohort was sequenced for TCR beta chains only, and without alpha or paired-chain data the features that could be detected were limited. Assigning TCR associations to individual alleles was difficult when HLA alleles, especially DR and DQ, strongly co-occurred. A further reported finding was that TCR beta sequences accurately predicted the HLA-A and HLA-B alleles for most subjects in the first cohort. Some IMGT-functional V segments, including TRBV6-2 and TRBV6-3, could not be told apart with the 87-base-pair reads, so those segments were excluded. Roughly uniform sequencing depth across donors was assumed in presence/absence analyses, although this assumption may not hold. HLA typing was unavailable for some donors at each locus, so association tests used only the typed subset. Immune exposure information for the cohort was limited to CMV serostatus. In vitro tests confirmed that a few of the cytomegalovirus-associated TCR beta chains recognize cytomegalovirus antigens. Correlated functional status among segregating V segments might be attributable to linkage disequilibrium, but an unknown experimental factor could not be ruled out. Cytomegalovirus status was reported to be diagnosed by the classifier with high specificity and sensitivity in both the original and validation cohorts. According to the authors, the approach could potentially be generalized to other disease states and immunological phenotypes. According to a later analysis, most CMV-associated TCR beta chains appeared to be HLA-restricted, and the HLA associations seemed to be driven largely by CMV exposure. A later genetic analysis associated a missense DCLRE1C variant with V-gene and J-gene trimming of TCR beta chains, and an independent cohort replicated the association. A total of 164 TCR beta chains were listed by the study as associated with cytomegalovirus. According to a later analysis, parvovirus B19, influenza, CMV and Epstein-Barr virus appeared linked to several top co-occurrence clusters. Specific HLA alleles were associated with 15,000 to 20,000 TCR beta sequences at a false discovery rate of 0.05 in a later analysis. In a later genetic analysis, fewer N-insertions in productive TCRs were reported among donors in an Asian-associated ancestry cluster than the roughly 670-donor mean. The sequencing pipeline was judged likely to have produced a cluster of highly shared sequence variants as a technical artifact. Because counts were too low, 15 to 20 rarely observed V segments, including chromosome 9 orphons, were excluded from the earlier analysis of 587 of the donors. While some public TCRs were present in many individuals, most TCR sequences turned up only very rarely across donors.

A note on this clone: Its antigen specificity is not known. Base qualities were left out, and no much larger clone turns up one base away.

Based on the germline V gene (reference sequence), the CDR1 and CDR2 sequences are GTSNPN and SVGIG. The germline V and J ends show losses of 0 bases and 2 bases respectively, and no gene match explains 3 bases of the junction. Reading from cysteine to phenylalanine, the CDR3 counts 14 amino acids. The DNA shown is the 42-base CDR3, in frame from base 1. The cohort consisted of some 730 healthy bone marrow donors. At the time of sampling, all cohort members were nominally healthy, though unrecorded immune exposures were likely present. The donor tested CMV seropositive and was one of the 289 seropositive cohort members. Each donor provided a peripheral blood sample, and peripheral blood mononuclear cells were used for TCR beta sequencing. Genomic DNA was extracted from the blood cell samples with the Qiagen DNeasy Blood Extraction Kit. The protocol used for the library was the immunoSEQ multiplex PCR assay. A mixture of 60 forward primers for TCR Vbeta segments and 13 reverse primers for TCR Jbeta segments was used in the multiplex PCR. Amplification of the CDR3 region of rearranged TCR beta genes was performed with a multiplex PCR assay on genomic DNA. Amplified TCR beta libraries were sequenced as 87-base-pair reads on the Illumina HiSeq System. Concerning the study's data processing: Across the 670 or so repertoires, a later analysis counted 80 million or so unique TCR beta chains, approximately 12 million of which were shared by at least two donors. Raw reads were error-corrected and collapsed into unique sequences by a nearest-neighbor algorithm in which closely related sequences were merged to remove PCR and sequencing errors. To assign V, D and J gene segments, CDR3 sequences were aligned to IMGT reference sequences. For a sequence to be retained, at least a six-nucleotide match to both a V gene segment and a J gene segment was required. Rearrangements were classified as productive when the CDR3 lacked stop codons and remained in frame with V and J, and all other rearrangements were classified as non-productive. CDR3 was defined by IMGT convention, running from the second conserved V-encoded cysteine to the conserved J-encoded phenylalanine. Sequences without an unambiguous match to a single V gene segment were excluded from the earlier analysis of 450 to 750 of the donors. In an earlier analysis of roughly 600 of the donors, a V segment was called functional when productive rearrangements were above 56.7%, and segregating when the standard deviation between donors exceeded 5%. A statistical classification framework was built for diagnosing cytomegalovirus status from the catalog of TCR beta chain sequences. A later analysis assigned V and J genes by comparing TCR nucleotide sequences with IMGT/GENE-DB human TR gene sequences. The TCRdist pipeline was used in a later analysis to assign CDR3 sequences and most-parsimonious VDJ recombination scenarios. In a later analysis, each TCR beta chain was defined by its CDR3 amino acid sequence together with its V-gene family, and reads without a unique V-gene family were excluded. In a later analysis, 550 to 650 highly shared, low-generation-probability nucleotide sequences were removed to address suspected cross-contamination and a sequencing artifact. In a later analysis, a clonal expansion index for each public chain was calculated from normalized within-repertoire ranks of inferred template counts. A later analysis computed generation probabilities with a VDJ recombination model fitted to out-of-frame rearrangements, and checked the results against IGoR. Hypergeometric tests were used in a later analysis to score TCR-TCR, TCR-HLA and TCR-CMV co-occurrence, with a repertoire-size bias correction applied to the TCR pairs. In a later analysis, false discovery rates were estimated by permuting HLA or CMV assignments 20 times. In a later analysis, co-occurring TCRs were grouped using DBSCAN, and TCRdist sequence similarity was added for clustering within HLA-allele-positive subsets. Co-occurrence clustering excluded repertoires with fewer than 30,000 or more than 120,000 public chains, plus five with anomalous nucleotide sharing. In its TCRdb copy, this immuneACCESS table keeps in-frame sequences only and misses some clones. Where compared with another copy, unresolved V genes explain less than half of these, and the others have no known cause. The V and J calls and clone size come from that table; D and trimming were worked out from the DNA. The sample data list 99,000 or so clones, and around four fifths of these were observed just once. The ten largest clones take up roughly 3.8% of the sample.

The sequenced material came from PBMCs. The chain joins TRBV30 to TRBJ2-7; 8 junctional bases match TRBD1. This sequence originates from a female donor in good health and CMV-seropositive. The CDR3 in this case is CAWSVWTGPYEQYF. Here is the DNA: TGTGCCTGGAGTGTATGGACAGGGCCCTACGAGCAGTACTTC.